The present entry profiles one T cell receptor beta chain with its context. Its specificity is unknown. This sample was taken from a study of cytomegalovirus exposure and HLA in healthy donors. Study outcomes and limitations: The authors confirmed in vitro that three CMV-associated chains were specific for CMV antigens. Follow-up analysis seemed to connect common viral pathogens with several of the most significant clusters identified. Another analysis was done later, and it associated 16,951 TCR beta sequences with HLA alleles at 0.05 false discovery rate.

PCR employed 60 Vbeta and 13 Jbeta primers. Produced via immunoSEQ multiplex PCR; TCRdb's table is partial and in-frame only. The sample holds around 130,000 clones, 55% to 75% seen once. Trimming shortened V by 0 bases and J by 8 bases, and 11 bases separated the two germline ends. Looked up from germline, CDR1 is LGHNA and CDR2 is YSLEER. The CDR3 extends over 14 amino acids. The sequenced sample consisted of PBMCs. The chain carries TRBV4-3 and TRBJ2-1; no clear D gene. This clonotype was sampled from a human donor in good health. CDR3 sequence reads: CASSQDGPSYEQFF. In nucleotides, the CDR3 is TGCGCCAGCAGCCAAGATGGGCCTTCGTATGAGCAGTTCTTC.